A single T cell receptor beta chain is shown here with its context. Its antigen is not identified. Carried by the TCR beta cDNA libraries were unique molecular identifiers. The yield from roughly 1 to 10 million T cells was 500,000 or so cDNA molecules in total. TCRdb recomputed calls from the PCR reads with MiXCR, one row per CDR3 protein. The data hold hundreds of thousands of distinct CDR3 sequences, with roughly 27% observed a single time. Trimming stripped 5 bases from V and 0 bases from J, with 15 bases between. The CDR3 extends over 15 amino acids. Germline loops: CDR1 SGHKS, CDR2 YYEKEE (reference sequence). The data originate from a study of post-analysis software for immune sequencing data. Study summary: Relapsing-remitting, secondary progressive and progressive-relapsing forms of multiple sclerosis all featured among disease courses.

Findings and limits, study-wide: Compared with controls, patients had more of 4 to 6 TRBV segments, including TRBV5-6, TRBV5-1 and TRBV20-1. Controls' normalized Chao1 diversity significantly exceeded that of multiple sclerosis patients. Strong co-clustering by F measure was evident for samples that had been prepared in the same batch.

Material: blood. This TCR derives from a girl under 18 with multiple sclerosis. This chain links TRBV5-5 with TRBJ2-7, with D perhaps assigned TRBD1 or TRBD2 (6 bases each). CDR3 coding DNA: TGTGCCAGCAGACAGGGACTGCAGATCTCCTACGAGCAGTACTTC. The encoded protein is CASRQGLQISYEQYF.